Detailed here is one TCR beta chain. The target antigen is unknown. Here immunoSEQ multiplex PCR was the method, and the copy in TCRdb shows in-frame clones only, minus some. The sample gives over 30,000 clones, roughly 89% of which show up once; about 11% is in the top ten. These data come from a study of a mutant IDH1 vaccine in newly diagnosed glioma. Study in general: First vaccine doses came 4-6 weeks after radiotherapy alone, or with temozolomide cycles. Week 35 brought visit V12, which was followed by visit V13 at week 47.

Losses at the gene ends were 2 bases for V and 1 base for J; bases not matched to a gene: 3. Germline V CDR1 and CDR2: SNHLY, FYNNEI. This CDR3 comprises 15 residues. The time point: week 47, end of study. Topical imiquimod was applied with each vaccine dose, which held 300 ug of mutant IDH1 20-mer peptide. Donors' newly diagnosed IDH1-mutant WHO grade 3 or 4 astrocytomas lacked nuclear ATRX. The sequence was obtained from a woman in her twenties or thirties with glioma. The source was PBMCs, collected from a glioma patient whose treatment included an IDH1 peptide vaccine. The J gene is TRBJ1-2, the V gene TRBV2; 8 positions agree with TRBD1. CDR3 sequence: CASSETDRDNYGYTF. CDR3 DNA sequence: TGTGCCAGCAGTGAAACGGACAGGGATAACTATGGCTACACCTTC.